The 10 T cell receptor beta chains presented below share a single source sample, sequenced in a study of blood T cells in healthy people across ages. Then a second PCR, running roughly 7 to 12 cycles, was carried out with a sample-barcoded 5' primer and a J-beta primer mix. One entry per CDR3 protein results from TCRdb running MiXCR on the 5' RACE reads. The table includes about 290,000 distinct CDR3 sequences, around 29% detected once. Material: blood. The receptors were sampled from a woman aged 70-85 years in good health.

This rearrangement joins TRBV13 to TRBJ1-2; the D is unclear. Between the trimmed V and J ends, which lost 2 bases and 5 bases, there was a span of 9 bases. This CDR3 is 13 amino acids long. CDR1 and CDR2 from the germline V gene are PRHDT and FYEKMQ (reference sequence). In DNA form, the CDR3 reads TGTGCCAGCAGCTTACAGCGGACTTATGGCTACACCTTC. Protein product: CASSLQRTYGYTF.

The chain carries TRBV14 and TRBJ2-3, with 9 bases fitting TRBD2. V was clipped by 6 bases and J by 2 bases; unmatched bases: 6. CDR3 length: 15 residues. Germline lookup yields CDR1 SGHDN and CDR2 FVKESK. CDR3 in DNA: TGTGCCAGCAGTCCACTAGCGGGCCTCACAGATACGCAGTATTTT. Translation: CASSPLAGLTDTQYF.

The chain combines TRBV20-1 with TRBJ2-7; a weak D match, TRBD2 (5 bases). Trimming stripped 6 bases from V and 0 bases from J, with 9 bases between. The V gene's germline CDR1 is DFQATT and CDR2 SNEGSKA (reference sequence). This CDR3 comprises 12 residues. CDR3 coding DNA: TGCAGTGCCAGACGGGACTCCTACGAGCAGTACTTC. It encodes CSARRDSYEQYF.

This clonotype was seen a few times. J is TRBJ2-1 and V is TRBV27, with no clear D. The CDR3 consists of 13 residues. Trimming took 2 bases from V and 7 from J, leaving 9 bases between them. The germline gives CDR1 MNHEY, CDR2 SMNVEV (reference sequence). The DNA for the CDR3 is TGTGCCAGCAGTTTACGGGTGGGAAATGAGCAGTTCTTC. Its translation is CASSLRVGNEQFF.

The chain recombines TRBV29-1 with TRBJ2-3; 13 nucleotides line up with TRBD2. CDR1 is SQVTM, CDR2 ANQGSEA, per germline. Germline trimming cut 7 bases from V and 1 base from J; bases unmatched to any gene: 5. This CDR3 region has 15 residues. The CDR3 coding sequence is TGCAGCGCCTCCGGGACTAGCGGGGGCACAGATACGCAGTATTTT. Translated: CSASGTSGGTDTQYF.

V and J are TRBV27 and TRBJ2-3, with 7 positions matching TRBD2. This CDR3 is built from 14 residues. Looked up from germline, CDR1 is MNHEY and CDR2 is SMNVEV (reference sequence). The ends lost 6 bases at V and 2 bases at J; junction bases unmatched: 5. CDR3 sequence (DNA): TGTGCCAGCAGGCGCCTAGCGGACACAGATACGCAGTATTTT. Protein product: CASRRLADTDTQYF.

This clonotype was seen more than once but under ten times. The chain recombines TRBV28 with TRBJ2-1; D gene uncertain. Trimming left V 5 bases short and J 0 bases short, with 14 bases between. The germline CDR1 and CDR2 sequences are MDHEN and SYDVKM. This CDR3 has 16 amino acids. The CDR3 loop is CASSPVESSSYNEQFF. As DNA, the CDR3 is TGTGCCAGCAGTCCCGTTGAATCTAGCTCCTACAATGAGCAGTTCTTC.

This clonotype has a handful of counts. V is TRBV29-1 and J is TRBJ2-1, with D hard to call. V was shortened by 5 bases and J by 1 base, with 9 bases between the two germline ends. This CDR3 contains 13 residues. The germline CDR1 and CDR2 sequences are SQVTM and ANQGSEA. Here the CDR3 reads CSVLTSSYNEQFF. The CDR3 DNA reads as TGCAGCGTTTTAACATCGTCCTACAATGAGCAGTTCTTC.

This clonotype was seen at least ten times. The chain is built from TRBV29-1 and TRBJ2-5; D could derive from TRBD1 or TRBD2 (6 bases each). This CDR3 comprises 14 residues. The ends were cut back, 3 bases at V and 2 bases at J, with 13 bases in the middle. Germline loops: CDR1 SQVTM, CDR2 ANQGSEA. CDR3 sequence reads: CSVEGGSLQETQYF. Here the CDR3 DNA reads TGCAGCGTTGAGGGGGGCAGCCTGCAAGAGACCCAGTACTTC.

This clonotype has a handful of counts. The chain carries TRBV20-1 and TRBJ1-5, with D maybe TRBD1 (5 bases). V was pared by 4 bases and J by 7 bases, with 14 bases between. This CDR3 comprises 13 residues. Germline CDR1 and CDR2: DFQATT and SNEGSKA (reference sequence). CDR3 sequence (DNA): TGCAGTGCTATGACAAGGGGTAGCCAGCCCCAGCATTTT. This gives the protein CSAMTRGSQPQHF.